These 21 T cell receptor beta chains share one sample of origin, sequenced in a study of T cell responses to AZD1222 COVID-19 vaccine. The data were produced by immunoSEQ multiplex PCR, yet TCRdb's version contains in-frame clones alone and is incomplete. The sample has approximately 200,000 clones; roughly 93% are singletons. The specimen was peripheral blood, collected on day 0 of AZD1222 vaccination. The receptors stem from an adult in good health.

As DNA, the CDR3 is TGTGCCAGTAGTATCGGAGGGGAAGGTAACTATGGCTACACCTTC. Protein: CASSIGGEGNYGYTF. The gene calls are TRBV19 and TRBJ1-2; D might be TRBD1 (5 bases). V lost 3 bases and J 1 base, leaving 12 bases between the germline ends. Per germline, CDR1 LNHDA and CDR2 SQIVND (reference sequence). The CDR3 spans 15 residues.

This clone appeared a single time. The chain uses TRBV13 and TRBJ2-2, with 11 bases identical to TRBD2. The CDR3 is made up of 17 amino acids. CDR1 PRHDT and CDR2 FYEKMQ come from the germline V gene (reference sequence). After removal of 5 bases from V and 1 base from J, the junction contained 6 bases not matched to a gene. CDR3 sequence reads: CASSPGGTSGNTGELFF. For the CDR3, the DNA is TGTGCCAGCAGCCCTGGTGGGACTAGCGGGAACACCGGGGAGCTGTTTTTT. Full variable domain (outside the CDR3, taken from reference TRBV13 and TRBJ2-2): AAGVIQSPRHLIKEKRETATLKCYPIPRHDTVYWYQQGPGQDPQFLISFYEKMQSDKGSIPDRFSAQQFSDYHSELNMSSLELGDSALYFCASSPGGTSGNTGELFFGEGSRLTVL.

This rearrangement joins TRBV18 to TRBJ1-1; 8 nucleotides agree with TRBD1. Losses at the gene ends were 6 bases for V and 1 base for J; bases not matched to a gene: 7. Germline V gene lookup returns CDR1 KGHSH and CDR2 LQKENI. The CDR3 runs to 15 residues. CDR3 sequence: CASSGTGRKNTEAFF. CDR3 in DNA: TGTGCCAGCTCCGGGACAGGTAGAAAGAACACTGAAGCTTTCTTT.

This clone was detected only once. The chain employs TRBV30 and TRBJ2-7, with 9 bases identical to TRBD1. This CDR3 has 14 amino acids. Germline V CDR1 and CDR2: GTSNPN, SVGIG (reference sequence). V gave up 5 bases and J gave up 4 bases; unmatched junction bases: 9. This CDR3 is CAWATGQGYYEQYF. CDR3 nucleotide sequence: TGTGCCTGGGCCACGGGACAGGGTTATTACGAGCAGTACTTC.

The chain couples TRBV7-9 to TRBJ1-1; D unresolved. Germline CDR1 SEHNR, CDR2 FQNEAQ (reference sequence). The CDR3 extends over 16 amino acids. Trimming removed 5 bases from V and 1 base from J, with 17 bases in between. CDR3 protein: CASSHKAGSPNTEAFF. The CDR3, as DNA: TGTGCCAGCAGCCACAAAGCCGGGAGTCCGAACACTGAAGCTTTCTTT. Using reference TRBV7-9 and TRBJ1-1 for the parts outside the CDR3, the full variable domain is DTGVSQNPRHKITKRGQNVTFRCDPISEHNRLYWYRQTLGQGPEFLTYFQNEAQLEKSRLLSDRFSAERPKGSFSTLEIQRTEQGDSAMYLCASSHKAGSPNTEAFFGQGTRLTVV.

The genes are TRBV30 and TRBJ1-2; maybe TRBD1 (6 bases). Germline V gives CDR1 GTSNPN, CDR2 SVGIG (reference sequence). The V and J ends lost 2 bases and 2 bases respectively, with 12 bases between them. The CDR3 runs to 14 residues. CDR3 region: CAWSPPGGNYGYTF. In DNA, the CDR3 is TGTGCCTGGAGTCCCCCGGGGGGCAACTATGGCTACACCTTC.

The chain recombines TRBV1 with TRBJ1-4; the table's D call, TRBD1, has no DNA check behind it. TRBV1 corresponds to a pseudogene. The CDR3 covers 14 residues. The CDR3 region is CTSSPWGSNEKLFF. The CDR3 nucleotides read TGCACCAGCAGCCCTTGGGGCAGTAATGAAAAACTGTTTTTT.

The chain combines TRBV9 with TRBJ2-1; the match to TRBD2 covers 7 bases. CDR1 SGDLS and CDR2 YYNGEE come from the germline V gene. This CDR3 region has 14 residues. V shed 7 bases and J 8 bases; nucleotides not matched to a gene: 12. CDR3: CASSSGRAVDEQFF. In DNA form, the CDR3 reads TGTGCCAGCTCCTCGGGGAGGGCTGTGGATGAGCAGTTCTTC.

This clone showed up just once. The chain couples TRBV11-3 to TRBJ2-3; 7 nucleotides agree with TRBD2. Germline V CDR1 and CDR2: SGHNT, YENEEA. Trimming removed 1 base from V and 3 bases from J; junction bases left unmatched: 1. The CDR3 spans 14 residues. The CDR3 region is CASSLGGSTDTQYF. The CDR3 coding sequence is TGTGCCAGCAGCTTAGGCGGGAGTACAGATACGCAGTATTTT.

This rearrangement joins TRBV25-1 to TRBJ1-6; no firm D call. Trimming took 0 bases from V and 5 from J, leaving 2 bases between them. Germline lookup yields CDR1 MGHDK and CDR2 SYGVNS. The CDR3 extends over 13 amino acids. This CDR3 reads CASSEYNNSPLHF. The CDR3 DNA reads TGTGCCAGCAGTGAATACAATAATTCACCCCTCCACTTT.

This chain links TRBV3-1 (or the pseudogene TRBV3-2) with TRBJ2-1, with 10 bases matching TRBD2. V was clipped by 5 bases and J by 6 bases; unmatched bases: 7. Per the germline V gene, CDR1 is LGHDT and CDR2 is YNNKEL (reference sequence). This CDR3 has 15 residues. The CDR3 loop is CASSGSGRAGNEQFF. The CDR3 DNA follows: TGTGCCAGCAGCGGAAGCGGGAGGGCCGGCAATGAGCAGTTCTTC.

The gene calls are TRBV3-1 (or the pseudogene TRBV3-2) and TRBJ2-1; 8 nucleotides match TRBD2. The CDR3 extends over 15 amino acids. Germline-derived CDR1 and CDR2 are LGHDT and YNNKEL (reference sequence). J gave up 7 bases and V 1 base, and 6 bases lay outside the gene matches. The CDR3 bases are TGTGCCAGCAGCCAAGCGGCCGGGAGGGGGAATGAGCAGTTCTTC. Amino acids: CASSQAAGRGNEQFF.

The chain couples TRBV30 to TRBJ2-7; possibly TRBD1 for D (6 bases). The CDR3 is 16 amino acids. Germline V gene sequence: CDR1 GTSNPN, CDR2 SVGIG (reference sequence). The V end lost 3 bases, the J end lost 1 base, and 19 bases lay between the germline ends. The CDR3 DNA follows: TGTGCCTGGAGAGTAACAGGGACCGGATTGTCCTACGAGCAGTACTTC. Translating it yields CAWRVTGTGLSYEQYF. The whole variable domain, remainder taken from reference TRBV30 and TRBJ2-7, is SQTIHQWPATLVQPVGSPLSLECTVEGTSNPNLYWYRQAAGRGLQLLFYSVGIGQISSEVPQNLSASRPQDRQFILSSKKLLLSDSGFYLCAWRVTGTGLSYEQYFGPGTRLTVT.

This chain connects TRBV7-2 to TRBJ2-1; 8 bases fit TRBD2. After removal of 1 base from V and 8 bases from J, the junction contained 16 bases not matched to a gene. CDR3 size: 18 residues. CDR1 and CDR2 (germline): SGHTA, FQGNSA. This CDR3 reads CASSLGSSGRFSVHEQFF. As DNA, the CDR3 is TGTGCCAGCAGCTTAGGATCGAGCGGGAGATTCAGTGTCCATGAGCAGTTCTTC.

V is TRBV19 and J is TRBJ1-5; 9 nucleotides match TRBD1. The CDR3 is 16 amino acids. After removal of 4 bases from V and 4 bases from J, the junction contained 8 bases not matched to a gene. The germline CDR1 and CDR2 sequences are LNHDA and SQIVND (reference sequence). The CDR3 DNA follows: TGTGCCAGTAGTACGTTTTGGACAGGGGAGAATCAGCCCCAGCATTTT. It yields the protein CASSTFWTGENQPQHF.

This clone appeared many times. This chain connects TRBV5-1 to TRBJ1-1, with D perhaps matching TRBD1 (6 bases). The germline V gene has CDR1 SGHRS and CDR2 YFSETQ. The CDR3 consists of 14 residues. The V and J ends lost 2 bases and 2 bases respectively, with 10 bases between them. In DNA form, the CDR3 reads TGCGCCAGCAGCTTTACACAGGGAAACACTGAAGCTTTCTTT. Its protein is CASSFTQGNTEAFF.

The rearrangement joins TRBV7-8 to TRBJ2-5; 7 nucleotides align to TRBD1. CDR1 is SGHVS, CDR2 FQNEAQ, per germline. After removal of 6 bases from V and 3 bases from J, the junction contained 1 base not matched to a gene. CDR3 length: 12 residues. CDR3: CASRGQEETQYF. The CDR3 nucleotides read TGTGCCAGCAGAGGACAGGAAGAGACCCAGTACTTC.

This chain connects TRBV5-1 to TRBJ2-6; the D is unclear. The CDR3 extends over 19 amino acids. Germline V gene lookup returns CDR1 SGHRS and CDR2 YFSETQ. Trimming stripped 1 base from V and 0 bases from J, with 17 bases between. The CDR3 nucleotides are TGCGCCAGCAGCTTGTATATTTTCCTTCCCCCCTCTGGGGCCAACGTCCTGACTTTC. It is translated as CASSLYIFLPPSGANVLTF.

V and J are TRBV6-5 and TRBJ2-4, with 7 positions matching TRBD2. Germline CDR1 MNHEY, CDR2 SVGAGI. V trimming: 6 bases; J trimming: 8 bases; junction bases outside the gene matches: 7. The CDR3 extends over 13 amino acids. The CDR3 DNA follows: TGTGCCAGCAGAGGGACTATAAGGCACATTCAGTACTTC. Its protein product is CASRGTIRHIQYF.

The chain recombines TRBV7-3 with TRBJ2-1, with TRBD2 identical over 12 bases. The germline gives CDR1 SGHTA, CDR2 FQGTGA. With V trimmed by 4 bases and J by 4 bases, 2 bases remained unmatched. The CDR3 extends over 15 amino acids. The CDR3 nucleotides read TGTGCCAGCAGCTCGGGACTAGCGGGTTACAATGAGCAGTTCTTC. Protein product: CASSSGLAGYNEQFF.

The rearrangement joins TRBV18 to TRBJ1-5; TRBD1 aligns across 8 bases. The V and J ends lost 5 bases and 7 bases, in that order; junction bases with no gene match: 7. CDR1 is KGHSH and CDR2 is LQKENI in the germline V gene. The CDR3 spans 14 residues. The CDR3 coding sequence is TGTGCCAGCTCAAGACAGGGGCAGGGACAGCCCCAGCATTTT. Protein product: CASSRQGQGQPQHF.